Listed below are T cell receptor beta chains from one sample, sequenced in a study of T cell responses to AZD1222 COVID-19 vaccine. The table came from immunoSEQ multiplex PCR; TCRdb's copy has only in-frame clones and leaves some out. The table records over 100,000 clones, roughly 90% of them present only once. Specimen: peripheral blood, collected on day 0 of AZD1222 vaccination. The receptors here all came from an adult in good health. Each CDR3 is given with its conserved first and last residue. The D gene is left open where the match is weak. A row's size may be missing; if present it is once, few, many or a size class.

NA	NA	TRBJ2-1	TRBV9	TGTGCCAGCAGCGTAGGGAGCGTCACAGGAGGGAATGAGCAGTTCTTC	CASSVGSVTGGNEQFF
TRBD1	NA	TRBJ1-6	TRBV2	TGTGCCAGCAGAGACCCGCTGGGACAGGGGAATTCACCCCTCCACTTT	CASRDPLGQGNSPLHF
NA	NA	TRBJ1-2	TRBV2	TGTGCCAGCAGTCCTAGGGGGGCTGGCTACACCTTC	CASSPRGAGYTF
TRBD2	NA	TRBJ2-1	TRBV5-6	TGTGCCAGCAGCTTTCTTGGCGGACGGACTAGGGACAATGAGCAGTTCTTC	CASSFLGGRTRDNEQFF
NA	NA	TRBJ1-5	TRBV18	TGTGCCAGCTCACAAACAGGGAAGAGTCAGCCCCAGCATTTT	CASSQTGKSQPQHF
TRBD1	NA	TRBJ1-2	TRBV27	TGTGCCAGCAGTTTTAGAAAGGGACAGGTCGGCGGCTACACCTTC	CASSFRKGQVGGYTF
NA	NA	TRBJ1-3	TRBV5-1	TGCGCCAGCAGCCCGGCAGTAACTGGAAACACCATATATTTT	CASSPAVTGNTIYF
TRBD1	NA	TRBJ2-2	TRBV11-3	TGTGCCAGCAGCGTCCGACAGGGGGCAAGCACCGGGGAGCTGTTTTTT	CASSVRQGASTGELFF
NA	NA	TRBJ2-3	TRBV9	TGTGCCAGCAGCGTATATTTAGACAGCACAGATACGCAGTATTTT	CASSVYLDSTDTQYF
TRBD2	NA	TRBJ2-2	TRBV24-1	TGTGCCACCAGTGATTTGCTCCCCGGGACTAGCGGGAGGGTGAACACCGGGGAGCTGTTTTTT	CATSDLLPGTSGRVNTGELFF
NA	once	TRBJ2-2	TRBV5-4	TGTGCCAGCAGCTTAGGTGGGGGAGACACCGGGGAGCTGTTTTTT	CASSLGGGDTGELFF
NA	NA	TRBJ1-6	TRBV6-1	TGTGCCAGCAGTGTTCGGGGGGCAGACTATAATTCACCCCTCCACTTT	CASSVRGADYNSPLHF
NA	NA	TRBJ1-6	TRBV7-2	TGTGCCAGCAGCTTAGTCCGAGGGGGTAATTCACCCCTCCACTTT	CASSLVRGGNSPLHF
TRBD2	NA	TRBJ2-3	TRBV24-1	TGTGCCACCAGCTACGGGACTAGCGGGAGCGCAGATACGCAGTATTTT	CATSYGTSGSADTQYF
NA	NA	TRBJ1-6	TRBV30	TGTGCCTGGAGTCTCCGGCAGGGTGGTAATTCACCCCTCCACTTT	CAWSLRQGGNSPLHF
NA	NA	TRBJ1-5	TRBV5-8	TGTGCCAGCAGCTTGGTCAGAATTAGCAATCAGCCCCAGCATTTT	CASSLVRISNQPQHF
NA	NA	TRBJ2-5	TRBV19	TGTGCCAGTACCAGGGGGACTCTCGCTGAGACCCAGTACTTC	CASTRGTLAETQYF
TRBD2	few	TRBJ2-7	TRBV4-3	TGCGCCAGCAGCCAAGATGGGGGACTAGCGGGGTACGAGCAGTACTTC	CASSQDGGLAGYEQYF
NA	NA	TRBJ2-3	TRBV7-6	TGTGCCAGCACTCTCCGCCCCCCCAGGGGCACCGCAGATACGCAGTATTTT	CASTLRPPRGTADTQYF
NA	NA	TRBJ1-6	TRBV30	TGTGCCTGGCAGGGACCCGCCTCAAATTCACCCCTCCACTTT	CAWQGPASNSPLHF
TRBD1	NA	TRBJ2-3	TRBV5-1	TGCGCCAGCAGCTTGGGGACAGGGTTTACAGATACGCAGTATTTT	CASSLGTGFTDTQYF
NA	NA	TRBJ1-5	TRBV7-8	TGTGCCAGCAGCCCCCGGGACATCAGGCGTCATCAGCCCCAGCATTTT	CASSPRDIRRHQPQHF
NA	NA	TRBJ1-2	TRBV30	TGTGCCTGGAGTAAAGGGGACGGCTATGGCTACACCTTC	CAWSKGDGYGYTF
NA	NA	TRBJ1-6	TRBV30	TGTGCCTGGATGGGGGGGAGCTCCTATAATTCACCCCTCCACTTT	CAWMGGSSYNSPLHF
TRBD1	NA	TRBJ1-3	TRBV29-1	TGCAGCGTGGGACAGAGCTCTGGAAACACCATATATTTT	CSVGQSSGNTIYF
NA	NA	TRBJ2-1	TRBV4-3	TGCGCCAGCAGCCAAGAGGGCAGGTGGGAGTTCTTC	CASSQEGRWEFF